A selection of T cell receptor beta chains follows, all from one sample in a study of blood T cell repertoires in COVID-19. Sequencing was performed with immunoSEQ multiplex PCR; in TCRdb, only in-frame clones are kept and a portion is missing. This sample has hundreds of thousands of clones, with roughly four fifths found just once. The sequenced sample was peripheral blood. Receptors originate from a woman aged 45-65 years who had recovered from COVID-19. Both conserved end residues are part of each CDR3. Each record gives: CDR3 DNA, CDR3 protein, J gene, clone size, D gene, V gene. A D gene is named only where the DNA matches it firmly. Size is stated for part of the rows, as once, few or many counts, or as a class when the clone is expanded.

CDR3 DNA: TGCGCCAGTCTCCCCGGGTCTAGCGGAAGTCAAGAGACCCAGTACTTC; CDR3 protein: CASLPGSSGSQETQYF; J gene: TRBJ2-5; clone size: -; D gene: TRBD2; V gene: TRBV5-1
CDR3 DNA: TGTGCCACCAGTGATTTGCGGGGGCAGCCCCAGCATTTT; CDR3 protein: CATSDLRGQPQHF; J gene: TRBJ1-5; clone size: -; D gene: -; V gene: TRBV24-1
CDR3 DNA: TGTGCCAGCAGCGCCAACAGTGGCTACACCTTC; CDR3 protein: CASSANSGYTF; J gene: TRBJ1-2; clone size: -; D gene: -; V gene: TRBV9
CDR3 DNA: TGTGCCAGCAGTGACATCAGGATCTACGAGCAGTACTTC; CDR3 protein: CASSDIRIYEQYF; J gene: TRBJ2-7; clone size: few; D gene: -; V gene: TRBV6-1
CDR3 DNA: TGTGCCAGCAGCTTTGGGACTAGCCTTAGCGGGGAGCTGTTTTTT; CDR3 protein: CASSFGTSLSGELFF; J gene: TRBJ2-2; clone size: -; D gene: TRBD2; V gene: TRBV5-8
CDR3 DNA: TGTGCCAGCAAAAGCGGCAATCAGCCCCAGCATTTT; CDR3 protein: CASKSGNQPQHF; J gene: TRBJ1-5; clone size: -; D gene: -; V gene: TRBV28
CDR3 DNA: TGTGCCAGTAGTATATGGGACAGAAAAAATGAAAAACTGTTTTTT; CDR3 protein: CASSIWDRKNEKLFF; J gene: TRBJ1-4; clone size: -; D gene: TRBD1; V gene: TRBV19
CDR3 DNA: TGTGCCACCAGCAGAGACCGGACGGCCGTGGGAGACAATGAGCAGTTCTTC; CDR3 protein: CATSRDRTAVGDNEQFF; J gene: TRBJ2-1; clone size: -; D gene: -; V gene: TRBV15
CDR3 DNA: TGTGCCAGCAGCCCACGGGGGGGGGTCTACGAGCAGTACTTC; CDR3 protein: CASSPRGGVYEQYF; J gene: TRBJ2-7; clone size: -; D gene: TRBD2; V gene: TRBV4-2
CDR3 DNA: TGTGCCAGTAGTATCCCAACACGTGGGACAGGCATCTATGGCTACACCTTC; CDR3 protein: CASSIPTRGTGIYGYTF; J gene: TRBJ1-2; clone size: -; D gene: TRBD1; V gene: TRBV19
CDR3 DNA: TGTGCCAGCAGTCCACTAGCACCCTCCTACAATGAGCAGTTCTTC; CDR3 protein: CASSPLAPSYNEQFF; J gene: TRBJ2-1; clone size: once; D gene: -; V gene: TRBV28
CDR3 DNA: TGTGCCAGCAGTTCCAGGGTTGACGAGCAGTACTTC; CDR3 protein: CASSSRVDEQYF; J gene: TRBJ2-7; clone size: -; D gene: -; V gene: TRBV6-6
CDR3 DNA: TGTGCCAGTAGTATAGCAGCACAGGGCCCCGGCTACACCTTC; CDR3 protein: CASSIAAQGPGYTF; J gene: TRBJ1-2; clone size: -; D gene: -; V gene: TRBV19
CDR3 DNA: TGTGCCAGCAGCCACCCGGAGTCACCCCTCCACTTT; CDR3 protein: CASSHPESPLHF; J gene: TRBJ1-6; clone size: -; D gene: -; V gene: TRBV3-1/TRBV3-2
CDR3 DNA: TGTGCCAGCAGCGTAGTGGACAGGGATATAGGTGGAAACACCATATATTTT; CDR3 protein: CASSVVDRDIGGNTIYF; J gene: TRBJ1-3; clone size: -; D gene: TRBD1; V gene: TRBV9
CDR3 DNA: TGTGCCAGCAGCATGGGACAGGGTGGGACAGATACGCAGTATTTT; CDR3 protein: CASSMGQGGTDTQYF; J gene: TRBJ2-3; clone size: -; D gene: TRBD1; V gene: TRBV5-4
CDR3 DNA: TGTGCCAGCATGCGTGGGGGCGTTCACACTGAAGCTTTCTTT; CDR3 protein: CASMRGGVHTEAFF; J gene: TRBJ1-1; clone size: -; D gene: -; V gene: TRBV6-5
CDR3 DNA: TGCGCCAGCAGCCCCGAAGGGAGTGCCCCCAGGGAGCAGTACTTC; CDR3 protein: CASSPEGSAPREQYF; J gene: TRBJ2-7; clone size: few; D gene: -; V gene: TRBV4-1
CDR3 DNA: TGTGCCAGTCGATCTGCTAGCGGGGGCACAGATACGCAGTATTTT; CDR3 protein: CASRSASGGTDTQYF; J gene: TRBJ2-3; clone size: -; D gene: TRBD2; V gene: TRBV19
CDR3 DNA: TGCGCCAGCAGCCAAGAGGTCCCAGCGGGATTAAGGAATGAGCAGTTCTTC; CDR3 protein: CASSQEVPAGLRNEQFF; J gene: TRBJ2-1; clone size: -; D gene: TRBD2; V gene: TRBV4-3
CDR3 DNA: TGTGCCAGCAGGTCAACAGGCCGCAATCAGCCCCAGCATTTT; CDR3 protein: CASRSTGRNQPQHF; J gene: TRBJ1-5; clone size: many; D gene: -; V gene: TRBV6-5
CDR3 DNA: TGTGCCAGCAGCTACGACAGGGGGGGAGGCTACACCTTC; CDR3 protein: CASSYDRGGGYTF; J gene: TRBJ1-2; clone size: -; D gene: TRBD1; V gene: TRBV3-1/TRBV3-2
CDR3 DNA: TGTGCCAGCAGTCCCGCAGATACGCAGTATTTT; CDR3 protein: CASSPADTQYF; J gene: TRBJ2-3; clone size: -; D gene: -; V gene: TRBV28
CDR3 DNA: TGTGCCAGCAGACACGATGGACAGGGACAAGAGACCCAGTACTTC; CDR3 protein: CASRHDGQGQETQYF; J gene: TRBJ2-5; clone size: few; D gene: TRBD1; V gene: TRBV5-8
CDR3 DNA: TGTGCCAGTAGTATAGGGATAGGAACAGGCCAAGAGACCCAGTACTTC; CDR3 protein: CASSIGIGTGQETQYF; J gene: TRBJ2-5; clone size: -; D gene: -; V gene: TRBV19
CDR3 DNA: TGTGCCAGCAGCCGCGGGCTAGCGGGGAGAAATGAGCAGTTCTTC; CDR3 protein: CASSRGLAGRNEQFF; J gene: TRBJ2-1; clone size: few; D gene: TRBD2; V gene: TRBV14
CDR3 DNA: TGTGCCAGCTCACCATTCTCGGCCGTCACTATTAAAGGCTCCTATAATTCACCCCTCCACTTT; CDR3 protein: CASSPFSAVTIKGSYNSPLHF; J gene: TRBJ1-6; clone size: -; D gene: -; V gene: TRBV18
CDR3 DNA: TGTGCCAGCAGCCTCGGACAGGGCGCTAACATTCAGTACTTC; CDR3 protein: CASSLGQGANIQYF; J gene: TRBJ2-4; clone size: few; D gene: TRBD1; V gene: TRBV7-2
CDR3 DNA: TGCGCCAGCAGCTTCGACAGGATCTCCTACGAGCAGTACTTC; CDR3 protein: CASSFDRISYEQYF; J gene: TRBJ2-7; clone size: once; D gene: -; V gene: TRBV5-1
CDR3 DNA: TGTGCCAGTTCAGGCGACAGCAATCAGCCCCAGCATTTT; CDR3 protein: CASSGDSNQPQHF; J gene: TRBJ1-5; clone size: many; D gene: -; V gene: TRBV28
CDR3 DNA: TGTGCCAGCAGTGACTCCGGCGGCGTCGGGGAGCTGTTTTTT; CDR3 protein: CASSDSGGVGELFF; J gene: TRBJ2-2; clone size: -; D gene: -; V gene: TRBV6-4
CDR3 DNA: TGTGCCAGCAGCCAAGGGATCCAGCGGGGGTCGGTGGAGACCCAGTACTTC; CDR3 protein: CASSQGIQRGSVETQYF; J gene: TRBJ2-5; clone size: -; D gene: TRBD2; V gene: TRBV14
CDR3 DNA: TGTGCCAGCAGTTACTCGGCCAGGGTTGGCACTGAAGCTTTCTTT; CDR3 protein: CASSYSARVGTEAFF; J gene: TRBJ1-1; clone size: once; D gene: -; V gene: TRBV6-5
CDR3 DNA: TGTGCCAGCAGGGGGACAGGGGAAAGGGGAACTGAAGCTTTCTTT; CDR3 protein: CASRGTGERGTEAFF; J gene: TRBJ1-1; clone size: -; D gene: TRBD1; V gene: TRBV28
CDR3 DNA: TGTGCCAGCCGGCAGGTCGTCGGCGGGGAGCTGTTTTTT; CDR3 protein: CASRQVVGGELFF; J gene: TRBJ2-2; clone size: -; D gene: -; V gene: TRBV6-5
CDR3 DNA: TGTGCCAGCAGTCAAGTCGATGGCCACGAGCAGTACTTC; CDR3 protein: CASSQVDGHEQYF; J gene: TRBJ2-7; clone size: -; D gene: -; V gene: TRBV27
CDR3 DNA: TGTGCCAGCAGCCAAGATTCCATTCCAGGGCGAGCGAACACCGGGGAGCTGTTTTTT; CDR3 protein: CASSQDSIPGRANTGELFF; J gene: TRBJ2-2; clone size: -; D gene: -; V gene: TRBV4-2
CDR3 DNA: TGTGCCAGCAGCTTACAGGGAGGGGAAGAGACCCAGTACTTC; CDR3 protein: CASSLQGGEETQYF; J gene: TRBJ2-5; clone size: -; D gene: TRBD2; V gene: TRBV7-3
CDR3 DNA: TGCGCCAGCAGCTTGGTACAGGGGAGTGAAGCCGGGGAGCTGTTTTTT; CDR3 protein: CASSLVQGSEAGELFF; J gene: TRBJ2-2; clone size: many; D gene: TRBD1; V gene: TRBV5-1
CDR3 DNA: TGCGCCAGCAGCCAAGAGACAGGGATGGGCTATGGCTACACCTTC; CDR3 protein: CASSQETGMGYGYTF; J gene: TRBJ1-2; clone size: -; D gene: TRBD1; V gene: TRBV4-3
CDR3 DNA: TGTGCCAGCAGTACAGGGGGTGGCTATGGCTACACCTTC; CDR3 protein: CASSTGGGYGYTF; J gene: TRBJ1-2; clone size: -; D gene: TRBD1; V gene: TRBV6-5
CDR3 DNA: TGCGCCAGCAGCTTGTCTCGGGGGGCGACTGAAGCTTTCTTT; CDR3 protein: CASSLSRGATEAFF; J gene: TRBJ1-1; clone size: -; D gene: -; V gene: TRBV5-1
CDR3 DNA: TGTGCCAGCAGCTTACTGGGCGGGGTCGGCACTGAAGCTTTCTTT; CDR3 protein: CASSLLGGVGTEAFF; J gene: TRBJ1-1; clone size: once; D gene: -; V gene: TRBV7-9
CDR3 DNA: TGCGCCAGCAGCTTGGAGCAGGGTAATGGCTACACCTTC; CDR3 protein: CASSLEQGNGYTF; J gene: TRBJ1-2; clone size: few; D gene: -; V gene: TRBV5-1
CDR3 DNA: TGTGCCAGTAGAAACGGCCTAGCGGGCACAGATACGCAGTATTTT; CDR3 protein: CASRNGLAGTDTQYF; J gene: TRBJ2-3; clone size: -; D gene: TRBD2; V gene: TRBV19
CDR3 DNA: TGTGCCAGCAGGTTTGCTTGGGAGGTATATGGCTACACCTTC; CDR3 protein: CASRFAWEVYGYTF; J gene: TRBJ1-2; clone size: once; D gene: -; V gene: TRBV5-5
CDR3 DNA: TGTGCCAGCAGCCCCCAGGTAGCTGGAAACACCATATATTTT; CDR3 protein: CASSPQVAGNTIYF; J gene: TRBJ1-3; clone size: -; D gene: -; V gene: TRBV7-9
CDR3 DNA: TGTGCCAGCAGTATTAACTCCTACGAGCAGTACTTC; CDR3 protein: CASSINSYEQYF; J gene: TRBJ2-7; clone size: -; D gene: -; V gene: TRBV28
CDR3 DNA: TGTGCCAGCAGGGGTGAGACAGGGGGCTTCAATCAGCCCCAGCATTTT; CDR3 protein: CASRGETGGFNQPQHF; J gene: TRBJ1-5; clone size: -; D gene: TRBD1; V gene: TRBV2
CDR3 DNA: TGTGCCACCAGTGGAGGGACAGGGACGAGCAATCAGCCCCAGCATTTT; CDR3 protein: CATSGGTGTSNQPQHF; J gene: TRBJ1-5; clone size: -; D gene: TRBD1; V gene: TRBV24-1
CDR3 DNA: TGTGCCAGTAGCCTGGGGCCTACTACTAGCAATCAGCCCCAGCATTTT; CDR3 protein: CASSLGPTTSNQPQHF; J gene: TRBJ1-5; clone size: few; D gene: -; V gene: TRBV19
CDR3 DNA: TGTGCCAGCAGCCAACACACATACAGGGGCCCCCAAGAGACCCAGTACTTC; CDR3 protein: CASSQHTYRGPQETQYF; J gene: TRBJ2-5; clone size: -; D gene: TRBD1; V gene: TRBV14